Following are 17 T cell receptor beta chains from one sample sequenced in a study of blood T cell repertoires in COVID-19. TCRdb's table, derived via immunoSEQ multiplex PCR, lists solely in-frame clones and lacks some. The top ten hold 6.3% of the sample, which has approximately 100,000 clones, around 81% seen once. The sequenced material came from peripheral blood. The origin of the receptors is a man in his 60s with acute or convalescent COVID-19.

Worth noting for this clone: Within the sample, other DNA sequences also encode this same CDR3. The chain recombines TRBV6-1 with TRBJ1-1, with unresolved D. Deletions cut 1 base from V and 3 bases from J, with 6 bases between. CDR1 MNHNS and CDR2 SASEGT come from the germline V gene. CDR3 length equals 13 residues. CDR3 bases: TGTGCCAGCAGTGAAGGTCGGTACACTGAAGCTTTCTTT. Encoded protein: CASSEGRYTEAFF.

This clone has more than one count but fewer than ten. This rearrangement joins TRBV18 to TRBJ2-5, with D uncertain. Germline CDR1 and CDR2: KGHSH and LQKENI. This CDR3 spans 13 amino acids. V dropped 0 bases and J dropped 3 bases, with 5 bases sitting between them. The CDR3: CASSPPGKETQYF. Here the CDR3 DNA reads TGTGCCAGCTCACCACCGGGCAAAGAGACCCAGTACTTC.

This sequence joins TRBV27 and TRBJ1-1; perhaps TRBD1 as D (6 bases). The V gene's germline CDR1 is MNHEY and CDR2 SMNVEV (reference sequence). With 7 bases removed from V and 4 bases from J, the gap between germline ends came to 19 bases. CDR3 length: 15 amino acids. The CDR3 here is CASTPARGSATEAFF. The CDR3 DNA reads as TGTGCCAGCACCCCAGCCAGGGGCTCGGCCACTGAAGCTTTCTTT.

This clone was observed a handful of times. The V and J genes are TRBV30 and TRBJ1-2; D is ambiguous. Per the germline V gene, CDR1 is GTSNPN and CDR2 is SVGIG (reference sequence). The CDR3 is 11 residues long. This CDR3 reads CAGRSLRGYTF. CDR3 nucleotides: TGTGCTGGGAGGTCCCTTCGGGGCTACACCTTC. The full variable domain, in which reference TRBV30 and TRBJ1-2 provide the parts outside the CDR3, is SQTIHQWPATLVQPVGSPLSLECTVEGTSNPNLYWYRQAAGRGLQLLFYSVGIGQISSEVPQNLSASRPQDRQFILSSKKLLLSDSGFYLCAGRSLRGYTFGSGTRLTVV.

Only a few counts were recorded for this clone. CDR3 DNA: TGTGCCAGTAGTTTCCAGGCAGGGATGAACACTGAAGCTTTCTTT. It codes for CASSFQAGMNTEAFF. The V gene is TRBV19, the J gene TRBJ1-1; tentative D call: TRBD1 (5 bases). This CDR3 comprises 15 residues. Germline values: CDR1 LNHDA, CDR2 SQIVND (reference sequence). The V and J ends lost 5 bases and 0 bases respectively, with 13 bases between them. Using reference TRBV19 and TRBJ1-1 for the parts outside the CDR3, the full variable domain is DGGITQSPKYLFRKEGQNVTLSCEQNLNHDAMYWYRQDPGQGLRLIYYSQIVNDFQKGDIAEGYSVSREKKESFPLTVTSAQKNPTAFYLCASSFQAGMNTEAFFGQGTRLTVV.

The J gene is TRBJ1-1, the V gene TRBV4-1; 9 positions match TRBD1. The V and J ends lost 4 bases and 1 base, in that order; junction bases with no gene match: 4. The CDR3 has 15 amino acids. From germline, CDR1 is MGHRA and CDR2 YSYEKL. CDR3 coding DNA: TGCGCCAGCAGCCGCGGGGGACAGGGGAACACTGAAGCTTTCTTT. The encoded protein is CASSRGGQGNTEAFF.

V and J are TRBV6-5 and TRBJ1-3; 10 bases fit TRBD1. V trimming: 6 bases; J trimming: 7 bases; junction bases outside the gene matches: 6. This CDR3 has 14 amino acids. The germline V gene has CDR1 MNHEY and CDR2 SVGAGI. The CDR3 DNA reads as TGTGCCAGCAGGCTTCCGGGACAGGGGAACACCATATATTTT. It yields the protein CASRLPGQGNTIYF.

The chain combines TRBV4-2 with TRBJ1-6, with D hard to call. The CDR3 runs 13 residues. Looked up from germline, CDR1 is LGHNA and CDR2 is YNFKEQ. Trimming shortened V by 0 bases and J by 15 bases, and 12 bases separated the two germline ends. The CDR3, as DNA: TGTGCCAGCAGCCAAGATGTAGCGGGCTACCTCCACTTT. Protein sequence: CASSQDVAGYLHF.

This clone was detected only once. This rearrangement joins TRBV15 to TRBJ2-2, with 7 bases aligning to TRBD1. V gave up 0 bases and J gave up 7 bases; unmatched junction bases: 2. Germline V CDR1 and CDR2: LNHNV, YYDKDF (reference sequence). The CDR3 has 14 residues. The DNA for the CDR3 is TGTGCCACCAGCAGAGAGAACAGGGGCGGGGAGCTGTTTTTT. Residues: CATSRENRGGELFF. Full variable domain (outside the CDR3, taken from reference TRBV15 and TRBJ2-2): DAMVIQNPRYQVTQFGKPVTLSCSQTLNHNVMYWYQQKSSQAPKLLFHYYDKDFNNEADTPDNFQSRRPNTSFCFLDIRSPGLGDTAMYLCATSRENRGGELFFGEGSRLTVL.

The chain links TRBV25-1 to TRBJ1-2; no clear D gene. V was shortened by 5 bases and J by 4 bases, with 11 bases between the two germline ends. Germline V gene data show CDR1 as MGHDK and CDR2 as SYGVNS. The CDR3 has 13 residues. This CDR3 reads CASSLQNLYGYTF. In nucleotides, the CDR3 is TGTGCCAGCAGTCTACAGAACCTCTATGGCTACACCTTC.

The rearrangement uses TRBV7-3 and TRBJ1-1, with unresolved D. The germline V gene encodes CDR1 SGHTA and CDR2 FQGTGA. V was trimmed by 1 base and J by 1 base, leaving 13 bases between them. The CDR3 loop spans 16 amino acids. In DNA, the CDR3 is TGTGCCAGCAGCTTAATAAGACGGGTCCGGAACACTGAAGCTTTCTTT. This encodes CASSLIRRVRNTEAFF.

The CDR3 region has the DNA TGCGCCAGCAGCCAAGATGCAGGTTACGAGCAGTACTTC. Its translation is CASSQDAGYEQYF. J is TRBJ2-7 and V is TRBV4-3, with unresolved D. Germline assignment: CDR1 LGHNA and CDR2 YSLEER. V lost 0 bases to trimming and J lost 4 bases, with 7 bases between them. The CDR3 length is 13 residues.

The chain is built from TRBV9 and TRBJ2-3, with 13 positions matching TRBD2. The CDR3 has 17 amino acids. Germline CDR1 is SGDLS and CDR2 is YYNGEE. V shed 3 bases, J shed 2 bases, and the junction held 6 bases outside the gene matches. The CDR3 region is CASSAKTSGRYTDTQYF. Here the CDR3 DNA reads TGTGCCAGCAGCGCCAAGACTAGCGGGAGGTACACAGATACGCAGTATTTT.

The V call is TRBV6-5, the J call TRBJ2-7; the D gene is possibly TRBD1 (6 bases). Trimming took off 4 bases at V and 6 bases at J, with 7 bases between the two ends. The CDR3 has 11 residues. Per the germline V gene, CDR1 is MNHEY and CDR2 is SVGAGI. The CDR3 DNA sequence: TGTGCCAGCAGTTTAGGGGGCGAGCAGTACTTC. It encodes CASSLGGEQYF.

The CDR3 DNA reads TGTGCCAGCAGCTTGGTAGTCCCAGATACGCAGTATTTT. Its translation is CASSLVVPDTQYF. The chain employs TRBV5-8 and TRBJ2-3; D is unresolved. This CDR3 has 13 residues. Trimming cost V 0 bases and J 4 bases, with 6 bases left between them. Germline values: CDR1 SGHTS, CDR2 YDEGEE.

The genes are TRBV9 and TRBJ1-2; the D gene is possibly TRBD1 (6 bases). The CDR3 consists of 13 residues. Germline V CDR1 and CDR2: SGDLS, YYNGEE. V gave up 2 bases and J gave up 4 bases, with 9 bases separating them. CDR3 DNA sequence: TGTGCCAGCAGCGTCGGGACACTCTATGGCTACACCTTC. It specifies CASSVGTLYGYTF.

The rearrangement uses TRBV5-8 and TRBJ2-1, with TRBD1 matching over 7 bases. Per germline, CDR1 SGHTS and CDR2 YDEGEE. This CDR3 comprises 16 residues. The junction had 4 bases not matched to a gene; V was cut back by 1 base and J by 0 bases. CDR3 in DNA: TGTGCCAGCAGCTTGTGGGGACAGAGCTCCTACAATGAGCAGTTCTTC. Translation gives CASSLWGQSSYNEQFF.